The clone carrying this T cell receptor (beta chain) was counted a few times. The data are from a study of blood T cell repertoires in COVID-19. From germline, CDR1 is KGHSH and CDR2 LQKENI. The trim removed 2 bases at V and 4 bases at J, leaving 3 bases unmatched. The CDR3 runs 15 residues. The method was immunoSEQ multiplex PCR; TCRdb's version includes in-frame clones alone and lacks a portion of them. The data contain some 330,000 clones, less than 90% of them singletons. This TCR came from a woman in her forties or fifties who had recovered from COVID-19. The rearrangement uses TRBV18 and TRBJ1-5; 9 bases agree with TRBD1. Source material: PBMCs or T cells enriched from blood (not recorded which). The CDR3 DNA reads TGTGCCAGCTCACCAGACAGGGGGGGGAATCAGCCCCAGCATTTT. This codes for CASSPDRGGNQPQHF.